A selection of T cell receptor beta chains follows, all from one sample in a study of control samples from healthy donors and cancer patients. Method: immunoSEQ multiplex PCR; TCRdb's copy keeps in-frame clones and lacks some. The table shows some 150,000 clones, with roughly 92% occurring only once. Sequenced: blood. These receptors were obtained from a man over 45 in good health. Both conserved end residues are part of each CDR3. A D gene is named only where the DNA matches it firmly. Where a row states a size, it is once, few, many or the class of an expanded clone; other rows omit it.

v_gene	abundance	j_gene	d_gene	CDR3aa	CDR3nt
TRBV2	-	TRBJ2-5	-	CASSELALGVETQYF	TGTGCCAGCAGCGAGCTAGCCCTGGGAGTAGAGACCCAGTACTTC
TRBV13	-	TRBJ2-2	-	CASSLEASDNTGELFF	TGTGCCAGCAGCTTAGAGGCTAGCGATAACACCGGGGAGCTGTTTTTT
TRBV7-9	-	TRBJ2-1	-	CASSFESSYNEQFF	TGTGCCAGCAGCTTTGAGAGCTCCTACAATGAGCAGTTCTTC
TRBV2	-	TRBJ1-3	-	CASNPLGLGNTIYF	TGTGCCAGCAACCCCCTCGGGCTTGGAAACACCATATATTTT
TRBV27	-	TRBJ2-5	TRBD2	CASSSAGSPETQYF	TGTGCCAGCAGTTCAGCGGGATCCCCAGAGACCCAGTACTTC
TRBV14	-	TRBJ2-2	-	CASSLRWQGIVTGELFF	TGTGCCAGCAGCCTCAGATGGCAGGGGATTGTAACCGGGGAGCTGTTTTTT
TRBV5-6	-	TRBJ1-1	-	CASRRAQGNTEAFF	TGTGCCAGCAGAAGGGCGCAGGGAAACACTGAAGCTTTCTTT
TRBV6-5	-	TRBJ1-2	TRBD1	CASSLGQGESYGYTF	TGTGCCAGCAGTTTAGGACAGGGAGAAAGCTATGGCTACACCTTC
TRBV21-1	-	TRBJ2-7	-	CATVDIRSYEQYF	TGTGCCACCGTGGACATTCGATCCTACGAGCAGTACTTC
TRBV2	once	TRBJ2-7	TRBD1	CASSRDSLSYEQYF	TGTGCCAGCAGTAGGGACAGTTTGTCCTACGAGCAGTACTTC
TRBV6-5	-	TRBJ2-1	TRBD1	CAGGTGVGNEQFF	TGTGCCGGCGGGACAGGGGTAGGCAATGAGCAGTTCTTC
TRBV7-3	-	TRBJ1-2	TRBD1	CASSSTDRRDYGYTF	TGTGCCAGCAGCTCCACGGACAGGCGAGACTATGGCTACACCTTC
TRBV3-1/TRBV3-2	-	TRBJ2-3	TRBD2	CASSPRLGGVDTQYF	TGTGCCAGCAGCCCCCGTTTGGGGGGGGTAGATACGCAGTATTTT
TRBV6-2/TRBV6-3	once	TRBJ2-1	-	CASSYGGAVMFF	TGTGCCAGCAGTTACGGGGGAGCTGTTATGTTCTTC
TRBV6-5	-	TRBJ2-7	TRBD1	CASSDSDRGLIEQYF	TGTGCCAGCAGTGACTCCGACAGGGGCCTCATCGAGCAGTACTTC
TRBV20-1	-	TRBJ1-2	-	CSAAPYGYTF	TGCAGTGCCGCTCCCTATGGCTACACCTTC
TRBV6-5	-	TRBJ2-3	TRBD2	CASRMTSRRTDTQYF	TGTGCCAGCAGGATGACTAGCAGACGCACAGATACGCAGTATTTT
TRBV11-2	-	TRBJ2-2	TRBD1	CASSSSYRGAGELFF	TGTGCCAGCAGCTCATCCTACAGGGGTGCCGGGGAGCTGTTTTTT
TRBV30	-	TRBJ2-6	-	CAWSVEGTSGANVLTF	TGTGCCTGGAGTGTGGAGGGTACCTCTGGGGCCAACGTCCTGACTTTC
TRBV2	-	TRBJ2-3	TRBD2	CASKGLANTDTQYF	TGTGCCAGTAAGGGACTAGCGAACACAGATACGCAGTATTTT
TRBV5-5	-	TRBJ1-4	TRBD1	CASTLLTGASEKLFF	TGTGCCAGCACCCTACTGACAGGGGCTAGTGAAAAACTGTTTTTT
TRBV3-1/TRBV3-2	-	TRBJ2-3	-	CASSHVLRDPHGGTQYF	TGTGCCAGCAGCCACGTGCTCCGGGATCCCCACGGGGGTACGCAGTATTTT
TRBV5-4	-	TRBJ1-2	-	CASSLTGGYTF	TGTGCCAGCAGCTTGACAGGTGGCTACACCTTC
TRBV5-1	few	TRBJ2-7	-	CASTVSPGNYEQYF	TGCGCCAGCACCGTGTCACCGGGGAACTACGAGCAGTACTTC
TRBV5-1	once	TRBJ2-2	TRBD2	CASSLTSGSDGELFF	TGCGCCAGCAGCTTGACTAGCGGGTCGGACGGGGAGCTGTTTTTT
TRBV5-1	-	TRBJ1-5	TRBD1	CASSLYGQDNQPQHF	TGCGCCAGCAGCTTGTACGGACAGGACAATCAGCCCCAGCATTTT
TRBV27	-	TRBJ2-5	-	CASSQRYQETQYF	TGTGCCAGCAGCCAGAGATACCAAGAGACCCAGTACTTC
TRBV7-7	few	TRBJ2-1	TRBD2	CASSLEAGGFNEQFF	TGTGCTAGCAGCTTAGAGGCGGGGGGTTTCAATGAGCAGTTCTTC
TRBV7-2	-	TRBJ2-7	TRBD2	CASSSLAGLREQYF	TGTGCCAGCAGCTCCTTAGCGGGACTAAGAGAGCAGTACTTC
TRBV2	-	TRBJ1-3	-	CASSEGGFASNTIYF	TGTGCCAGCAGTGAGGGGGGGTTCGCATCGAACACCATATATTTT
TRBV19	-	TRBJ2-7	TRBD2	CASRAGTSGSYEQYF	TGTGCCAGTAGGGCCGGGACTAGCGGGAGCTACGAGCAGTACTTC
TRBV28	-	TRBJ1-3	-	CATSEGRHGNTIYF	TGTGCCACCTCCGAGGGGAGGCATGGAAACACCATATATTTT
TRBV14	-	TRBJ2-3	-	CASSQAGTDTQYF	TGTGCCAGCAGCCAAGCGGGCACAGATACGCAGTATTTT
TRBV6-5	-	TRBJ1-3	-	CASSSGGTGNTIYF	TGTGCCAGCAGTTCGGGGGGGACTGGAAACACCATATATTTT
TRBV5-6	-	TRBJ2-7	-	CASSLASEQYF	TGTGCCAGCAGCTTGGCAAGCGAGCAGTACTTC
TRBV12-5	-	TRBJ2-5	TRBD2	CASGLAGGPGTQYF	TGTGCTAGTGGTTTGGCGGGAGGGCCGGGGACCCAGTACTTC
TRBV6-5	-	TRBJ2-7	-	CASRGSSYEQYF	TGTGCCAGCAGGGGCAGTTCCTACGAGCAGTACTTC
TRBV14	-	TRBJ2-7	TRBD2	CASSSQTSLAGEQYF	TGTGCCAGCAGCTCTCAAACGAGCCTAGCGGGCGAGCAGTACTTC
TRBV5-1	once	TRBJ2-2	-	CASSPGPSGTGELFF	TGCGCCAGCAGCCCGGGACCGTCGGGCACCGGGGAGCTGTTTTTT
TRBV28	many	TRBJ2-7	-	CASSFPGDHYEQYF	TGTGCCAGCAGTTTCCCGGGAGACCACTACGAGCAGTACTTC
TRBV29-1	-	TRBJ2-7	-	CSVVASGRTYEQYF	TGCAGCGTTGTTGCGTCGGGCAGAACCTACGAGCAGTACTTC
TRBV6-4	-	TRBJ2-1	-	CASSLDFHNEQFF	TGTGCCAGCAGCCTGGACTTCCACAATGAGCAGTTCTTC
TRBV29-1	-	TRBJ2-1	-	CSVVGFGNEQFF	TGCAGCGTTGTAGGGTTTGGCAATGAGCAGTTCTTC
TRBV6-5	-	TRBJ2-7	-	CASQSSLHEQYF	TGTGCCAGCCAAAGCAGTCTACACGAGCAGTACTTC
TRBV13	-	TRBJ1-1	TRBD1	CASSSRRQGLNTEAFF	TGTGCCAGCAGCTCCCGACGACAGGGTTTGAACACTGAAGCTTTCTTT
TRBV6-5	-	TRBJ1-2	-	CASRLTGKGYTF	TGTGCCAGCAGGCTCACAGGGAAAGGCTACACCTTC
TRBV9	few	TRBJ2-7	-	CASSLTPTSSYEQYF	TGTGCCAGCAGCTTGACGCCAACTTCTTCCTACGAGCAGTACTTC
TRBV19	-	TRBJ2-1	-	CASKPSLTYNEQFF	TGTGCCAGTAAACCTAGTTTAACGTACAATGAGCAGTTCTTC
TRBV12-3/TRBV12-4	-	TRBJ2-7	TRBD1	CASRSTGDYEQYF	TGTGCCAGCAGATCGACAGGGGATTACGAGCAGTACTTC